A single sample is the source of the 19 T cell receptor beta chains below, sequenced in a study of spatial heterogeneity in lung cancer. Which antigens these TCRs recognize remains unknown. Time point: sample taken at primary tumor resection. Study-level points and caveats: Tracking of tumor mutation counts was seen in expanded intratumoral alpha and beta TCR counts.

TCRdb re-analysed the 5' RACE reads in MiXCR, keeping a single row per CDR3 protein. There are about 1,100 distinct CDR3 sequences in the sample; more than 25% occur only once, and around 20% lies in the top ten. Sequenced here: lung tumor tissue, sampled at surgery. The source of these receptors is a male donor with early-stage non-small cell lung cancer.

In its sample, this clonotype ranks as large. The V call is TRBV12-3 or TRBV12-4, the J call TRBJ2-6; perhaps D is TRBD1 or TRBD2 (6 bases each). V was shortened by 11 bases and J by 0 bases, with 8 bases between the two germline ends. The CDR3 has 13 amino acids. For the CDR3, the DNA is TGTGCCGGGGGGCTCTCTGGGGCCAACGTCCTGACTTTC. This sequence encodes CAGGLSGANVLTF.

As DNA, the CDR3 is TGTGCCAGCAGCCAAGAGGGGGCGGCATCTGGGGCCAACGTCCTGACTTTC. This codes for CASSQEGAASGANVLTF. The chain carries TRBV4-2 and TRBJ2-6, with D perhaps TRBD1 (6 bases). Germline CDR1 and CDR2: LGHNA and YNFKEQ. V lost 0 bases and J 1 base, leaving 10 bases between the germline ends. The CDR3 spans 17 residues.

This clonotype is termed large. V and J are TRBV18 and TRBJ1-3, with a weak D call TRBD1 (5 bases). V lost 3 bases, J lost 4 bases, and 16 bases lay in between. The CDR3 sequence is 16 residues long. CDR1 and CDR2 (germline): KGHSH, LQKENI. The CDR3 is CASSPVTPGTGNTIYF. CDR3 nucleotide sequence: TGTGCCAGCTCACCCGTGACCCCAGGGACCGGAAACACCATATATTTT.

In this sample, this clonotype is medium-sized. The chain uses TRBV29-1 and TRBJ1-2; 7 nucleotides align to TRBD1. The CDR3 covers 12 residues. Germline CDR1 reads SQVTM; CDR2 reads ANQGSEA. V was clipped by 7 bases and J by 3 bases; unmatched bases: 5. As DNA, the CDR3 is TGCAGCGGGGGGACAGCTTACTATGGCTACACCTTC. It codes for CSGGTAYYGYTF.

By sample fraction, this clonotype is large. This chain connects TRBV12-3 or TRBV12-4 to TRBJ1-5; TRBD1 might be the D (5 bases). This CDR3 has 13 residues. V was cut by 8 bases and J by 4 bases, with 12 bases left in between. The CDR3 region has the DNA TGTGCCAGCGCGAGGGGCGGGAATCAGCCCCAGCATTTT. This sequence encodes CASARGGNQPQHF.

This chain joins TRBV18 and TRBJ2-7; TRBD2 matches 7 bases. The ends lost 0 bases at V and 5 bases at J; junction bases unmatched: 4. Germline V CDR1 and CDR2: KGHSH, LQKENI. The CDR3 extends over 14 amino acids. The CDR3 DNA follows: TGTGCCAGCTCACCACCAGCGGGGTTCAACGAGCAGTACTTC. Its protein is CASSPPAGFNEQYF.

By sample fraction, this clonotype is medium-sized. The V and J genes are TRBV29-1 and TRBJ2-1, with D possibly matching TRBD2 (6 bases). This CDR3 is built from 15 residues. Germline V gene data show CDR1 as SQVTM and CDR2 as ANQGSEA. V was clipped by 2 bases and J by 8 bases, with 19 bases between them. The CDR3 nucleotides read TGCAGCGTTGAAAGTCGGCGGGACCCCGATGATGAGCAGTTCTTC. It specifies CSVESRRDPDDEQFF.

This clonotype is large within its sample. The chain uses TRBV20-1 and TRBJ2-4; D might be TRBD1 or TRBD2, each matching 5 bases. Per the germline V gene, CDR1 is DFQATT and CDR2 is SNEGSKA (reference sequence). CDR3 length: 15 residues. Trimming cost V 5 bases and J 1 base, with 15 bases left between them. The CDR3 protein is CSAETARGAKNIQYF. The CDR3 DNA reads TGCAGTGCTGAGACGGCGAGGGGTGCCAAAAACATTCAGTACTTC.

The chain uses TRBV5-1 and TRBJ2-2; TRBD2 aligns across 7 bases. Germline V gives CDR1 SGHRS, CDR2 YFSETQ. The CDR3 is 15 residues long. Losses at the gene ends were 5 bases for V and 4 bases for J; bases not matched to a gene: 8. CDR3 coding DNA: TGCGCCAGCAGTAGACGGGAGGCAGCCACCGGGGAGCTGTTTTTT. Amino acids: CASSRREAATGELFF.

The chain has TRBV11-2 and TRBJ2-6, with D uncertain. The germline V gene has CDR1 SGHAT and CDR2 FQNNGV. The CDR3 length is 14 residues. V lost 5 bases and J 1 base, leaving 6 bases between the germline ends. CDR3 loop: CASSTLSGANVLTF. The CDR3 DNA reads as TGTGCCAGCAGCACACTTTCTGGGGCCAACGTCCTGACTTTC. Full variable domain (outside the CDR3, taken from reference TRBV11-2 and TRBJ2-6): EAGVAQSPRYKIIEKRQSVAFWCNPISGHATLYWYQQILGQGPKLLIQFQNNGVVDDSQLPKDRFSAERLKGVDSTLKIQPAKLEDSAVYLCASSTLSGANVLTFGAGSRLTVL.

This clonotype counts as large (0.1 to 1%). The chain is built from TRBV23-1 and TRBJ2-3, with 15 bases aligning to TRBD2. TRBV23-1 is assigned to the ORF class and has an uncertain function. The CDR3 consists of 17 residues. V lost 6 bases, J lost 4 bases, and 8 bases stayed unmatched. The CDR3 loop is CASSPKGLAGGSDTQYF. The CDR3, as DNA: TGCGCCAGCAGCCCCAAAGGACTAGCGGGGGGGTCAGATACGCAGTATTTT.

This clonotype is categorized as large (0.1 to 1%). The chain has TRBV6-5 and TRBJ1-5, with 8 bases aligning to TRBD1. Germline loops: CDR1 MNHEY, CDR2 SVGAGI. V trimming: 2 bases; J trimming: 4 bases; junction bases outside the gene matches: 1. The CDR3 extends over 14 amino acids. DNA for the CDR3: TGTGCCAGCAGTTACAGGACAGGGAATCAGCCCCAGCATTTT. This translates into CASSYRTGNQPQHF.

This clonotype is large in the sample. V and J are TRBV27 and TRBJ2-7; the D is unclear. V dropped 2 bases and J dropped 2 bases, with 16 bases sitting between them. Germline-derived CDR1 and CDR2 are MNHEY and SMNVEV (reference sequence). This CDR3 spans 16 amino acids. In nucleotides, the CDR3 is TGTGCCAGCAGTTTAGATCCCAGCGCCTGGGCCTACGAGCAGTACTTC. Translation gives CASSLDPSAWAYEQYF.

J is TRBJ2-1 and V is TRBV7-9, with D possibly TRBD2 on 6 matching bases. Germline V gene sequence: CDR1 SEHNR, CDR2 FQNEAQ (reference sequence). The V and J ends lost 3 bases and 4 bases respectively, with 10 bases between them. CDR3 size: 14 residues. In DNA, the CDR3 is TGTGCCAGCAGCTTCGGGGGTCTATACAATGAGCAGTTCTTC. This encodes CASSFGGLYNEQFF.

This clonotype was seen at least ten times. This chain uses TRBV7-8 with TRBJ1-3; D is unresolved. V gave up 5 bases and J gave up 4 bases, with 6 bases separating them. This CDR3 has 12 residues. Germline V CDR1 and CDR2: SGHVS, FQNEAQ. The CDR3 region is CASSHRGNTIYF. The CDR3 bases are TGTGCCAGCAGCCATCGAGGAAACACCATATATTTT.

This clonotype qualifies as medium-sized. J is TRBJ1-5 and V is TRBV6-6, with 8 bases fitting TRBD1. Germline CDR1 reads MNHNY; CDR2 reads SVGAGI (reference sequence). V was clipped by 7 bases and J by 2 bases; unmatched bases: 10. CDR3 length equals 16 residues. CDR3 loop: CASNFAPGQGNQPQHF. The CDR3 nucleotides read TGTGCCAGCAATTTCGCCCCGGGACAGGGCAATCAGCCCCAGCATTTT.

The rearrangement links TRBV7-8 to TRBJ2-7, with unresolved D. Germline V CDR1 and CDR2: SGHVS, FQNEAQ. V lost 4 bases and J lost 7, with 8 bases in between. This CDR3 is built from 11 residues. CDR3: CASSSPREQYF. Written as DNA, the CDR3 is TGTGCCAGCAGCTCTCCGAGGGAGCAGTACTTC.

The DNA of the CDR3 is TGCGCCAGCAGCCAAGATATCGCCCAACTCCACTACAATGAGCAGTTCTTC. Translated: CASSQDIAQLHYNEQFF. The rearrangement joins TRBV4-3 to TRBJ2-1; no clear D gene. Trimming took 0 bases from V and 3 from J, leaving 15 bases between them. Germline V gene lookup returns CDR1 LGHNA and CDR2 YSLEER. This CDR3 comprises 17 residues.

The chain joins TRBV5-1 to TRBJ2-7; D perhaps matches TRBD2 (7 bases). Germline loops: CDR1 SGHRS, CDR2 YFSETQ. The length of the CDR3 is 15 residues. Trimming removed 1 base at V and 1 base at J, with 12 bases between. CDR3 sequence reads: CASSLSAGASYEQYF. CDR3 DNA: TGCGCCAGCAGCTTGAGTGCGGGGGCATCCTACGAGCAGTACTTC.